This is a list of T cell receptor beta chains from one sample in a study of T cell responses to AZD1222 COVID-19 vaccine. TCRdb keeps only in-frame clones here, not all; method: immunoSEQ multiplex PCR. The table lists some 90,000 clones, nearly 90% of them singletons, with approximately 1.5% in the top ten. The specimen comprised peripheral blood, sampled on day 0 of AZD1222 vaccination. These receptors originate from an adult in good health. CDR3s include the opening cysteine and the closing phenylalanine or tryptophan. The order of the fields is V gene, clone size, D gene, J gene, CDR3 protein, CDR3 DNA. A D gene is named only where the DNA matches it firmly. The size of a clone is reported for some rows only, either as once, few or many, or as a class for expanded clones.

TRBV19	NA	NA	TRBJ1-4	CASKVPGPANEKLFF	TGTGCCAGTAAGGTACCGGGGCCCGCTAATGAAAAACTGTTTTTT
TRBV3-1/TRBV3-2	NA	NA	TRBJ1-3	CASMYGNTIYF	TGTGCCAGCATGTATGGGAACACCATATATTTT
TRBV12-3/TRBV12-4	NA	NA	TRBJ2-4	CASSDGLSIQYF	TGTGCCAGCAGTGACGGACTGTCTATTCAGTACTTC
TRBV4-3	once	TRBD2	TRBJ2-1	CASSRLAGEYNEQFF	TGCGCCAGCAGCCGACTAGCGGGAGAGTACAATGAGCAGTTCTTC
TRBV5-1	NA	NA	TRBJ1-2	CASSPVTTGDGYTF	TGCGCCAGCAGCCCGGTGACAACGGGGGATGGCTACACCTTC
TRBV9	NA	TRBD1	TRBJ1-6	CASSAPGTGGNSPLHF	TGTGCCAGCAGCGCCCCCGGGACAGGGGGTAATTCACCCCTCCACTTT
TRBV5-6	NA	TRBD2	TRBJ2-3	CASRLSGGGQGLYF	TGTGCCAGCAGATTAAGTGGGGGAGGGCAAGGTTTGTATTTT
TRBV25-1	NA	NA	TRBJ2-7	CASSEYLDPGEQYF	TGTGCCAGCAGTGAATATTTGGATCCGGGGGAGCAGTACTTC
TRBV30	NA	NA	TRBJ2-3	CAWSQIRDTQYF	TGTGCCTGGAGCCAGATTAGAGATACGCAGTATTTT
TRBV6-4	NA	NA	TRBJ2-3	CASSDDHTDTQYF	TGTGCCAGCAGTGACGATCACACAGATACGCAGTATTTT
TRBV4-2	few	NA	TRBJ1-5	CASSHGESQPQHF	TGTGCCAGCAGCCATGGCGAGAGTCAGCCCCAGCATTTT
TRBV4-1	NA	NA	TRBJ2-5	CASSQDPPTYQETQYF	TGCGCCAGCAGCCAAGATCCTCCAACGTACCAAGAGACCCAGTACTTC
TRBV7-6	NA	TRBD1	TRBJ2-1	CASSWGTGNHNEQFF	TGTGCCAGCAGCTGGGGGACAGGGAACCACAATGAGCAGTTCTTC
TRBV9	NA	NA	TRBJ1-1	CASSSPGVPEAFF	TGTGCCAGCAGCTCACCAGGGGTCCCTGAAGCTTTCTTT
TRBV5-6	once	NA	TRBJ2-2	CASGLGAPSTGELFF	TGTGCCAGCGGGTTAGGGGCCCCCTCCACCGGGGAGCTGTTTTTT
TRBV25-1	NA	NA	TRBJ1-3	CASSTVSSGNTIYF	TGTGCCAGCAGTACAGTCAGCTCTGGAAACACCATATATTTT
TRBV7-9	NA	NA	TRBJ2-6	CASRVPKGSSGANVLTF	TGTGCCAGCAGGGTCCCGAAGGGAAGCTCTGGGGCCAACGTCCTGACTTTC
TRBV10-3	NA	NA	TRBJ1-2	CAISESTGYTF	TGTGCCATCAGTGAGTCTACTGGCTACACCTTC
TRBV19	NA	NA	TRBJ1-2	CATREGYGYTF	TGTGCAACCAGGGAAGGCTATGGCTACACCTTC
TRBV5-8	few	NA	TRBJ1-3	CASSLASRNTIYF	TGTGCCAGCAGCTTGGCCAGTCGAAACACCATATATTTT
TRBV7-8	NA	NA	TRBJ2-7	CASSLAWGFADEQYF	TGTGCCAGCAGCTTAGCATGGGGGTTCGCTGACGAGCAGTACTTC